This TCR beta chain was obtained from a study of blood T cell repertoires in COVID-19. Whole-study context: T cells, B-cell-depleted T cells, or PBMCs provided the cDNA or gDNA that served as material.

V lost 4 bases to trimming and J lost 10 bases; unmatched junction nucleotides: 7. The CDR3 is 12 residues long. Germline CDR1 and CDR2: DFQATT and SNEGSKA (reference sequence). TCRdb's copy holds only in-frame clones and misses some; the assay was immunoSEQ multiplex PCR. The table has 100,000 to 150,000 clones, around 83% seen once. The sequence was collected from a man aged 55 to 69 with acute or convalescent COVID-19. V is TRBV20-1 and J is TRBJ2-1; 7 positions agree with TRBD1. The sequenced sample was peripheral blood. The CDR3 DNA follows: TGCAGTGCTATTGACAGGGTCCAAGAGCAGTTCTTC. The encoded protein is CSAIDRVQEQFF.